Following are 14 T cell receptor beta chains from one sample sequenced in a study of monozygotic twins with inflammatory bowel disease. TCRdb reanalyzed the 5' RACE reads, giving one entry per CDR3 protein sequence and no DNA. The clone table shows 400,000 to 500,000 distinct CDR3 sequences, with the ten largest holding around 2.3%. The sample taken for sequencing was blood. The receptors here all came from a human donor with ulcerative colitis or Crohn's disease, or a healthy co-twin of an affected twin (not recorded which).

The chain recombines TRBV18 with TRBJ1-1; the TCRdb call, TRBD1, lacks DNA for checking. Germline CDR1 is KGHSH and CDR2 is LQKENI. CDR3 length: 15 amino acids. The CDR3 sequence: CASSLFGPGDTEAFF.

CDR3: CASSEGGVAFF. This rearrangement joins TRBV2 to TRBJ1-1; the TCRdb call, TRBD1, lacks DNA for checking. The CDR3 runs to 11 residues. Germline values: CDR1 SNHLY, CDR2 FYNNEI.

CDR3 protein: CASSLRLAGPPHNEQFF. V and J are TRBV7-9 and TRBJ2-1; the D call of TRBD2 rests on TCRdb alone, since no DNA is present to check it. Germline V lookup: CDR1 SEHNR, CDR2 FQNEAQ (reference sequence). This CDR3 region has 17 residues.

The rearrangement joins TRBV5-1 to TRBJ1-1; TCRdb gives TRBD1 as the D gene, but with no DNA this cannot be confirmed. The CDR3 is 17 amino acids. Per germline, CDR1 SGHRS and CDR2 YFSETQ. The CDR3 protein is CASSLGGGQGRDTEAFF.

The J gene is TRBJ1-4, the V gene TRBV18; TCRdb names TRBD1, which stays unverified in the absence of DNA. This CDR3 contains 15 residues. Germline CDR1 and CDR2: KGHSH and LQKENI. The CDR3 here is CASSPRQGNRERLFF.

The chain is built from TRBV4-1 and TRBJ2-7; TCRdb indicates TRBD1, and absent DNA this call remains unverified. Germline V gives CDR1 MGHRA, CDR2 YSYEKL. This CDR3 has 17 residues. The CDR3 protein is CASSQVGQGHSRYEQYF.

This chain connects TRBV5-1 to TRBJ2-7. CDR1 SGHRS and CDR2 YFSETQ come from the germline V gene. The CDR3 is 13 residues long. The CDR3 sequence is CASSWASAYEQYF.

The CDR3 reads CSGNSLGQGVTEAFF. The V gene is TRBV29-1, the J gene TRBJ1-1; with no DNA, the TCRdb D assignment of TRBD1 cannot be verified. The CDR3 is 15 amino acids. Germline V lookup: CDR1 SQVTM, CDR2 ANQGSEA.

V usage is TRBV10-3 and J usage is TRBJ2-3; TCRdb designates TRBD1, a call that cannot be tested without DNA. The germline V gene encodes CDR1 ENHRY and CDR2 SYGVKD. The CDR3 sequence is 13 residues long. The CDR3 is CAISRDSTDTQYF.

This chain joins TRBV20-1 and TRBJ1-3. The CDR3 runs 15 residues. Germline CDR1 reads DFQATT; CDR2 reads SNEGSKA (reference sequence). CDR3 amino acids: CSAREGSASGNTIYF.

The chain combines TRBV9 with TRBJ2-5. The CDR3 sequence is 13 residues long. Looked up from germline, CDR1 is SGDLS and CDR2 is YYNGEE. The CDR3 loop is CASSVAATETQYF.

J is TRBJ2-7 and V is TRBV7-8. CDR1 SGHVS and CDR2 FQNEAQ come from the germline V gene. The CDR3 spans 12 residues. The CDR3 is CASSGESYEQYF.

The chain links TRBV12-3 or TRBV12-4 to TRBJ2-7. This CDR3 region has 12 residues. Here the CDR3 reads CASSFGYAEQYF.

CDR3 sequence reads: CASSQDRAGHTQYF. The chain combines TRBV4-3 with TRBJ2-3; TCRdb lists TRBD2, though no DNA is available to test this call. Germline lookup yields CDR1 LGHNA and CDR2 YSLEER. CDR3 size: 14 residues.